A selection of T cell receptor beta chains follows, all from one sample in a study of T-cell memory formation after mild COVID-19. MiXCR, run by TCRdb on the 5' RACE reads, gives a single entry per CDR3 protein. Of about 340,000 distinct CDR3 sequences listed, about 20% are singletons. Sequencing was done on a sample of PBMCs or a T cell subset sorted from them (not recorded which). Receptor source: a man aged 18-30 years who had mild COVID-19 (a few samples of this study predate the infection). Cell type and time point are not known. Both conserved end residues are part of each CDR3. A D gene is named only where the DNA matches it firmly. Clone size is shown for a subset of rows, as once, few, many or a class of expanded clone.

clone size,J gene,V gene,D gene,CDR3 DNA,CDR3 protein
-,TRBJ2-1,TRBV11-3,-,TGTGCCAGCAGCTTGTTCTCGGCTAGCTCCTACAATGAGCAGTTCTTC,CASSLFSASSYNEQFF
-,TRBJ2-5,TRBV7-6,-,TGTGCCAGCAGCTTGCCCCTAGGGGGGGAGACCCAGTACTTC,CASSLPLGGETQYF
-,TRBJ2-5,TRBV5-1,-,TGCGCCAGCAGCGTGACCGGGAGAGAAGAGACCCAGTACTTC,CASSVTGREETQYF
few,TRBJ1-1,TRBV6-5,TRBD1,TGTGCCAGCACCGATACAGGGGATAACACTGAAGCTTTCTTT,CASTDTGDNTEAFF
-,TRBJ1-6,TRBV6-5,TRBD1,TGTGCCACCTCCCCTCTCGGACAGGACTGGAATTCACCCCTCCACTTT,CATSPLGQDWNSPLHF
-,TRBJ2-5,TRBV20-1,-,TGCAGTGCTAGAGATCTCCGGGAGACCCAGTACTTC,CSARDLRETQYF
few,TRBJ1-2,TRBV5-1,-,TGCGCCAGCAGCTTGAACATTCACAGTAACTATGGCTACACCTTC,CASSLNIHSNYGYTF
few,TRBJ1-4,TRBV6-6,-,TGTGCCAGCAGTTACGGGGGGCCCGTTGAAAAACTGTTTTTT,CASSYGGPVEKLFF
-,TRBJ2-1,TRBV14,-,TGTGCCAGCAGCCAATACGGAGAGGGGGACGCGTACAATGAGCAGTTCTTC,CASSQYGEGDAYNEQFF
once,TRBJ1-6,TRBV7-9,TRBD1,TGTGCCAGCAGCCCAATGGTCGGGACAGGGACTTCACCCCTCCACTTT,CASSPMVGTGTSPLHF
few,TRBJ2-3,TRBV5-1,TRBD2,TGCGCCAGCAGCGCGCTAGCGGGGGGGAATCAAGATACGCAGTATTTT,CASSALAGGNQDTQYF
-,TRBJ2-5,TRBV7-2,-,TGTGCCAGCACCCTGGATCGCCAAGAGACCCAGTACTTC,CASTLDRQETQYF
-,TRBJ1-2,TRBV6-2/TRBV6-3,TRBD1,TGTGCCAGCAGTTACACAGGGGAGAGTGGCTACACCTTC,CASSYTGESGYTF
few,TRBJ2-1,TRBV7-2,TRBD1,TGTGCCAGCAGCCTAGACAGGGTCTATGAGCAGTTCTTC,CASSLDRVYEQFF
-,TRBJ2-3,TRBV29-1,-,TGCAGCGTTGAAGAATTGGCGGCAGATACGCAGTATTTT,CSVEELAADTQYF
-,TRBJ1-1,TRBV5-5,-,TGTGCCAGCAGCTCGCAGGGTACTGAAGCTTTCTTT,CASSSQGTEAFF
few,TRBJ1-5,TRBV9,-,TGTGCCAGCAGCCCCAGCGTGGGGGTTGATCAGCCCCAGCATTTT,CASSPSVGVDQPQHF
few,TRBJ2-5,TRBV5-1,TRBD2,TGCGCCAGCAGCGCCGTGGGGCGGGGGGCCGGAGAGACCCAGTACTTC,CASSAVGRGAGETQYF
few,TRBJ2-5,TRBV9,-,TGTGCCAGCAGCGTAGTGGGTAGCGGAGAGACCCAGTACTTC,CASSVVGSGETQYF
many,TRBJ1-1,TRBV18,-,TGTGCCAGCTCACCCCCCTGGGGGGGCTCGGGTGAAGCTTTCTTT,CASSPPWGGSGEAFF
few,TRBJ1-4,TRBV9,TRBD1,TGTGCCAGCAGCGCCGAACCGACAGGGGGAGGAGAAAAACTGTTTTTT,CASSAEPTGGGEKLFF
few,TRBJ2-1,TRBV5-1,-,TGCGCCAGCAGCTTGGAGACAGGCAATGAGCAGTTCTTC,CASSLETGNEQFF
few,TRBJ2-7,TRBV7-9,TRBD1,TGTGCCAGCAGCTTAGTTGGGACAGGGCCCTCCTACGAGCAGTACTTC,CASSLVGTGPSYEQYF
-,TRBJ2-1,TRBV7-9,-,TGTGCCAGCAGCCGATGGGTCGATGAGCAGTTCTTC,CASSRWVDEQFF
-,TRBJ1-2,TRBV7-9,-,TGTGCCAGCAGCTTACAGGGTGTCCACACCTTC,CASSLQGVHTF
few,TRBJ2-5,TRBV20-1,TRBD2,TGCAGTAGAGCGGGGGGGTCGTACCAAGAGACCCAGTACTTC,CSRAGGSYQETQYF
-,TRBJ1-4,TRBV7-2,TRBD1,TGTGCCAGCAGCCTGACAGGGGCAACTAATGAAAAACTGTTTTTT,CASSLTGATNEKLFF
-,TRBJ1-2,TRBV12-3/TRBV12-4,TRBD1,TGTGCCAGCAGTTCGGGACAGGGAACCTCTCCTAACTATGGCTACACCTTC,CASSSGQGTSPNYGYTF
-,TRBJ2-5,TRBV6-6,TRBD1,TGTGCCAGCAGCCCTACAGGGGGAATAAAGACCCAGTACTTC,CASSPTGGIKTQYF
few,TRBJ1-5,TRBV12-3/TRBV12-4,-,TGTGCCAGCAGTTTAGGAGGGTGGGGGAATCAGCCCCAGCATTTT,CASSLGGWGNQPQHF
large,TRBJ2-2,TRBV5-1,-,TGCGCCAGCAGCCCAGGAATGAACACCGGGGAGCTGTTTTTT,CASSPGMNTGELFF
few,TRBJ2-3,TRBV7-9,-,TGTGCCAGCAGACCTATCACGGATACGCAGTATTTT,CASRPITDTQYF
many,TRBJ1-1,TRBV12-3/TRBV12-4,-,TGTGCCAGCAGTTTCAGTCCGAACACTGAAGCTTTCTTT,CASSFSPNTEAFF
-,TRBJ1-1,TRBV5-5,TRBD1,TGTGCCAGCAGCTCGGGAGACAGGGGGCTCCTGAACACTGAAGCTTTCTTT,CASSSGDRGLLNTEAFF
-,TRBJ2-3,TRBV12-3/TRBV12-4,TRBD1,TGTGCCAGCAGGGGACAGATCACAGATACGCAGTATTTT,CASRGQITDTQYF
-,TRBJ2-1,TRBV5-1,TRBD2,TGCGCCAGCAGCCTCCGGACTAGCGGGGTTTACAATGAGCAGTTCTTC,CASSLRTSGVYNEQFF
-,TRBJ1-5,TRBV19,-,TGTGCCAGTGGGGTGGTTAGTGGTCAGCCCCAGCATTTT,CASGVVSGQPQHF
-,TRBJ2-3,TRBV7-8,TRBD2,TGTGCCAGCAGCATACTTAGCGGGGGGAGCACAGATACGCAGTATTTT,CASSILSGGSTDTQYF
few,TRBJ1-1,TRBV4-1,TRBD1,TGCGCCAGCAGTCCCCTGACAGGGCGGATCACTGAAGCTTTCTTT,CASSPLTGRITEAFF
few,TRBJ1-2,TRBV2,-,TGTGCCAGCAGTGAAGGTCAGAAAGCTAACTATGGCTACACCTTC,CASSEGQKANYGYTF
few,TRBJ2-7,TRBV6-2/TRBV6-3,-,TGTGCCAGCAGTTACCTGGACAGAGCCGAGCAGTACTTC,CASSYLDRAEQYF
few,TRBJ2-2,TRBV9,TRBD2,TGTGCCAGCAGCGTAGAACTAGCGGGGGTTCGGGAGCTGTTTTTT,CASSVELAGVRELFF
-,TRBJ2-1,TRBV3-1,TRBD2,TGTGCCAGCAGCTCGCTAGCGGGCGGGGGGGAGCAGTTCTTC,CASSSLAGGGEQFF
-,TRBJ1-1,TRBV12-3/TRBV12-4,TRBD1,TGTGCCAGCACCCAGGGGGGGCGGGAAGCTTTCTTT,CASTQGGREAFF
-,TRBJ1-2,TRBV29-1,-,TGCAGCGTTTTGGTTGGGGGGGACTATGGCTACACCTTC,CSVLVGGDYGYTF